The 19 T cell receptor beta chains given below trace back to one sample, sequenced in a study of T cell clones after liver transplantation. Clones were read by immunoSEQ multiplex PCR, and TCRdb kept only the in-frame ones, dropping some. The sample holds roughly 74,000 clones, 80% seen once. Here the sequenced sample was CD4+ T cells from blood, taken before liver transplant. All receptors derive from a human donor who received a liver transplant.

CDR3 residues: CASSSWEGQPQHF. CDR3 DNA sequence: TGCGCCAGCAGTTCTTGGGAAGGCCAGCCCCAGCATTTT. The chain joins TRBV5-1 to TRBJ1-5; D call uncertain. Trimming cost V 5 bases and J 7 bases, with 13 bases left between them. The germline CDR1 and CDR2 sequences are SGHRS and YFSETQ. This CDR3 contains 13 residues. The full variable domain, with the rest looked up from reference TRBV5-1 and TRBJ1-5, is KAGVTQTPRYLIKTRGQQVTLSCSPISGHRSVSWYQQTPGQGLQFLFEYFSETQRNKGNFPGRFSGRQFSNSRSEMNVSTLELGDSALYLCASSSWEGQPQHFGDGTRLSIL.

The V gene is TRBV5-4, the J gene TRBJ2-1, with 10 bases matching TRBD2. This CDR3 has 16 amino acids. With V trimmed by 0 bases and J by 5 bases, 5 bases remained unmatched. The V gene's germline CDR1 is SGHNT and CDR2 YYREEE (reference sequence). Here the CDR3 reads CASSLGGTSADNEQFF. CDR3 nucleotide sequence: TGTGCCAGCAGCTTGGGTGGGACTAGCGCCGACAATGAGCAGTTCTTC.

A single count supports this clone. The chain recombines TRBV5-1 with TRBJ1-2, with unresolved D. V lost 0 bases, J lost 5 bases, and 14 bases lay in between. This CDR3 has 15 residues. In germline, CDR1 is SGHRS, CDR2 YFSETQ. The CDR3 coding sequence is TGCGCCAGCAGCTTGGCATCTTCGACCGAGTATGGCTACACCTTC. This codes for CASSLASSTEYGYTF.

The chain recombines TRBV5-6 with TRBJ1-2; 8 nucleotides match TRBD1. The V gene's germline CDR1 is SGHDT and CDR2 YYEEEE. J lost 7 bases, V lost 2 bases, and 4 bases had no gene match. The CDR3 sequence is 13 residues long. CDR3 region: CASSLQGVSGYTF. CDR3 coding DNA: TGTGCCAGCAGCTTACAGGGGGTTTCTGGCTACACCTTC.

The DNA of the CDR3 is TGTGCCAGCAGTTATGGTACTTGGAATGAGCAGTTCTTC. Its translation: CASSYGTWNEQFF. V usage is TRBV6-5 and J usage is TRBJ2-1; D is unresolved. Trimming shortened V by 3 bases and J by 7 bases, and 10 bases separated the two germline ends. Germline CDR1 and CDR2: MNHEY and SVGAGI. CDR3 size: 13 residues.

V is TRBV6-6 and J is TRBJ1-2; D perhaps matches TRBD1 (6 bases). Germline V gives CDR1 MNHNY, CDR2 SVGAGI (reference sequence). Trimming cost V 2 bases and J 0 bases, with 10 bases left between them. The CDR3 contains 15 residues. CDR3 amino acids: CASSYTGPSNYGYTF. The CDR3 DNA follows: TGTGCCAGCAGTTACACAGGGCCTTCTAACTATGGCTACACCTTC.

The chain has TRBV5-1 and TRBJ2-5; 10 nucleotides align to TRBD2. The ends lost 7 bases at V and 1 base at J; junction bases unmatched: 7. CDR3 length equals 15 residues. CDR1 SGHRS and CDR2 YFSETQ come from the germline V gene. This CDR3 is CASSLWTSGQETQYF. The CDR3 DNA reads TGCGCCAGCTCCCTATGGACTAGCGGCCAAGAGACCCAGTACTTC.

V gene TRBV18 combines with J gene TRBJ1-5; TRBD1 might be the D (6 bases). The CDR3 spans 16 residues. Germline CDR1 and CDR2: KGHSH and LQKENI. Trimming left V 6 bases short and J 0 bases short, with 15 bases between. The CDR3 loop reads CASSSGTPDSNQPQHF. The CDR3, as DNA: TGTGCCAGCTCTTCCGGGACACCCGATAGCAATCAGCCCCAGCATTTT. Full variable domain (rest looked up from reference TRBV18 and TRBJ1-5): NAGVMQNPRHLVRRRGQEARLRCSPMKGHSHVYWYRQLPEEGLKFMVYLQKENIIDESGMPKERFSAEFPKEGPSILRIQQVVRGDSAAYFCASSSGTPDSNQPQHFGDGTRLSIL.

This chain uses TRBV10-3 with TRBJ1-1; D call uncertain. The germline CDR1 and CDR2 sequences are ENHRY and SYGVKD. The CDR3 has 13 residues. V lost 11 bases to trimming and J lost 0 bases, with 13 bases between them. The CDR3 bases are TGTGCCGCCGGTGGTTTTATGAACACTGAAGCTTTCTTT. Its protein is CAAGGFMNTEAFF.

A few counts support this clone. The gene calls are TRBV5-1 and TRBJ1-1; D not resolved. In germline, CDR1 is SGHRS, CDR2 YFSETQ. There are 14 residues in the CDR3. Trimming took off 3 bases at V and 0 bases at J, with 9 bases between the two ends. The CDR3 is CASSSEGLNTEAFF. The CDR3 DNA reads TGCGCCAGCAGCTCGGAAGGGCTGAACACTGAAGCTTTCTTT.

The chain is built from TRBV19 and TRBJ2-3, with D tentatively TRBD2 (6 bases). From germline, CDR1 is LNHDA and CDR2 SQIVND (reference sequence). Between the trimmed V and J ends, which lost 1 base and 1 base, there was a span of 15 bases. This CDR3 is built from 17 residues. The CDR3 region is CASSIGGVWRRTDTQYF. DNA for the CDR3: TGTGCCAGTAGTATAGGCGGGGTGTGGCGGCGCACAGATACGCAGTATTTT.

This clone was recorded once. This rearrangement joins TRBV28 to TRBJ2-7; D gene unclear. Per the germline V gene, CDR1 is MDHEN and CDR2 is SYDVKM. V was pared by 4 bases and J by 3 bases, with 10 bases between. This CDR3 has 13 residues. CDR3 amino acids: CASSSNLHYEQYF. Written as DNA, the CDR3 is TGTGCCAGCAGTTCGAACCTTCACTACGAGCAGTACTTC.

The chain combines TRBV29-1 with TRBJ1-1; D remains ambiguous. V lost 4 bases, J lost 7 bases, and 16 bases lay in between. Germline V gene sequence: CDR1 SQVTM, CDR2 ANQGSEA. The CDR3 contains 13 residues. Here the CDR3 reads CSVGRRAADEAFF. The CDR3 coding sequence is TGCAGCGTTGGCCGACGGGCCGCGGATGAAGCTTTCTTT.

The genes are TRBV7-9 and TRBJ2-5, with D possibly being TRBD2 (5 bases). The CDR3 covers 15 residues. The germline gives CDR1 SEHNR, CDR2 FQNEAQ (reference sequence). Between the trimmed V and J ends, which lost 3 bases and 7 bases, there was a span of 18 bases. CDR3 loop: CASSLVPEGWGTQYF. The CDR3 coding sequence is TGTGCCAGCAGCTTGGTTCCTGAGGGATGGGGGACCCAGTACTTC.

This chain uses TRBV10-3 with TRBJ2-3; no definite D call. Germline V lookup: CDR1 ENHRY, CDR2 SYGVKD. The CDR3 is 11 amino acids. Deletions cut 4 bases from V and 3 bases from J, with 2 bases between. CDR3 nucleotides: TGTGCCATCAGTGCGACAGATACGCAGTATTTT. This gives the protein CAISATDTQYF.

This clone has only a few counts. The chain couples TRBV13 to TRBJ1-1, with 7 nucleotides matching TRBD1. Losses at the gene ends were 1 base for V and 5 bases for J; bases not matched to a gene: 13. The germline CDR1 and CDR2 sequences are PRHDT and FYEKMQ (reference sequence). CDR3 length equals 17 residues. The CDR3 sequence: CASSLVSGQRTETEAFF. CDR3 DNA sequence: TGTGCCAGCAGCTTAGTATCGGGACAGCGAACTGAGACTGAAGCTTTCTTT.

The gene calls are TRBV28 and TRBJ2-7; D perhaps matches TRBD1 (6 bases). Germline-derived CDR1 and CDR2 are MDHEN and SYDVKM. Trimming removed 2 bases from V and 5 bases from J, with 16 bases in between. The CDR3 sequence is 15 residues long. The CDR3 DNA follows: TGTGCCAGCAGTTTAATAGAGGGAAACAGGGACGAGCAGTACTTC. Translated: CASSLIEGNRDEQYF.

The rearrangement links TRBV30 to TRBJ2-3; D call uncertain. This CDR3 region has 15 residues. Germline CDR1 reads GTSNPN; CDR2 reads SVGIG (reference sequence). V was pared by 3 bases and J by 3 bases, with 16 bases between. The CDR3 loop reads CAWRTTRAVTDTQYF. CDR3 nucleotides: TGTGCCTGGAGGACGACTCGAGCAGTTACAGATACGCAGTATTTT.

The chain employs TRBV5-8 and TRBJ2-3, with 7 nucleotides matching TRBD2. The germline CDR1 and CDR2 sequences are SGHTS and YDEGEE. The CDR3 loop spans 16 amino acids. Trimming cost V 4 bases and J 1 base; bases outside gene matches: 9. As DNA, the CDR3 is TGTGCCAGCAGCGGAACCGGGACTAAGGGCACAGATACGCAGTATTTT. Translated: CASSGTGTKGTDTQYF.